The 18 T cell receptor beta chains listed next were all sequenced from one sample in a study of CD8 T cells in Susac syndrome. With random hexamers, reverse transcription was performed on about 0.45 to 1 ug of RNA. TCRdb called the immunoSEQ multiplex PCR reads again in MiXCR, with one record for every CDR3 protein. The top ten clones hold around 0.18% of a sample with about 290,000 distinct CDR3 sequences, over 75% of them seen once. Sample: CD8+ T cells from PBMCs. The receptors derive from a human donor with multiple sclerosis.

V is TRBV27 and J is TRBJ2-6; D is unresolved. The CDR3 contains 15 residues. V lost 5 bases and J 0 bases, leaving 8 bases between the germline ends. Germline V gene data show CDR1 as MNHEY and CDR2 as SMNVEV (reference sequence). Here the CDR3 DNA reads TGTGCCAGCAGTAGCCCCTACTCTGGGGCCAACGTCCTGACTTTC. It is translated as CASSSPYSGANVLTF. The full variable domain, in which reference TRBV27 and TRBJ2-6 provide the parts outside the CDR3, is EAQVTQNPRYLITVTGKKLTVTCSQNMNHEYMSWYRQDPGLGLRQIYYSMNVEVTDKGDVPEGYKVSRKEKRNFPLILESPSPNQTSLYFCASSSPYSGANVLTFGAGSRLTVL.

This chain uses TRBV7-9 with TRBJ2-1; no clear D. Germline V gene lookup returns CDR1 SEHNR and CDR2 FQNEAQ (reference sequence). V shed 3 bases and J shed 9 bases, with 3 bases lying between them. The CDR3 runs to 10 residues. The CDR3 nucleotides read TGTGCCAGCAGCTTGTTTGAGCAGTTCTTC. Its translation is CASSLFEQFF.

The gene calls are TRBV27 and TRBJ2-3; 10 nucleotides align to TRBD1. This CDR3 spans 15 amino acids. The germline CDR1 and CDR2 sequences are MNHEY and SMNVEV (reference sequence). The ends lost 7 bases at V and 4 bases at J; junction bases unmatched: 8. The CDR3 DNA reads TGTGCCAGCATCCCCGGGACAGGGGCATCAGATACGCAGTATTTT. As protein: CASIPGTGASDTQYF.

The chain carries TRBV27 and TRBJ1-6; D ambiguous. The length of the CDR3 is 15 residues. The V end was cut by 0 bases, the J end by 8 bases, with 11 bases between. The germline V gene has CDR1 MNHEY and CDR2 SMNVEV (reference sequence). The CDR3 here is CASSLSAPWDSPLHF. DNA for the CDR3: TGTGCCAGCAGTTTATCTGCGCCGTGGGATTCACCCCTCCACTTT.

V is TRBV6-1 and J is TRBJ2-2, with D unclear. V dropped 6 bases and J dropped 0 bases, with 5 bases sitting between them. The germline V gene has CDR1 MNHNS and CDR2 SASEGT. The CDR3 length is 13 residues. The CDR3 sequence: CASRPANTGELFF. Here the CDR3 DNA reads TGTGCCAGCAGGCCGGCGAACACCGGGGAGCTGTTTTTT.

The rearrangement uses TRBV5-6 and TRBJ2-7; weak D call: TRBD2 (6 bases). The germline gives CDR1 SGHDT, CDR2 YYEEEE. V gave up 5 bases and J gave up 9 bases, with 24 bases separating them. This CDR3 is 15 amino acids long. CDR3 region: CASSLIRDSTLGQYF. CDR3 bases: TGTGCCAGCAGTCTTATCCGGGACTCAACCCTGGGGCAGTACTTC.

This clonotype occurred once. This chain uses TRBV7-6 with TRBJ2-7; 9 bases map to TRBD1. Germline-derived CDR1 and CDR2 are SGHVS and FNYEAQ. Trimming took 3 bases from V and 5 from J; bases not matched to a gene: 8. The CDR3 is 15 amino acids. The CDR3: CASSLGGQGIHEQYF. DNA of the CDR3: TGTGCCAGCAGCTTGGGTGGACAGGGGATCCACGAGCAGTACTTC.

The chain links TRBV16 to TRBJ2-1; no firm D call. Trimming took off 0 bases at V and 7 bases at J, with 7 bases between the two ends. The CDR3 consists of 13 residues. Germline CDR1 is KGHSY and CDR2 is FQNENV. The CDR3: CASSQSGRNEQFF. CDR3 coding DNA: TGTGCCAGCAGCCAATCGGGCAGGAATGAGCAGTTCTTC. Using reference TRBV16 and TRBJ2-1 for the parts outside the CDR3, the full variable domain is GEEVAQTPKHLVRGEGQKAKLYCAPIKGHSYVFWYQQVLKNEFKFLISFQNENVFDETGMPKERFSAKCLPNSPCSLEIQATKLEDSAVYFCASSQSGRNEQFFGPGTRLTVL.

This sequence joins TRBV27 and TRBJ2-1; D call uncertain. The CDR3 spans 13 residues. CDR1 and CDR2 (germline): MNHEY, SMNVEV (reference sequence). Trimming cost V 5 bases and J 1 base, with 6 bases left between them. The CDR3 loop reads CASSPLSYNEQFF. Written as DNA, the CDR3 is TGTGCCAGCAGTCCCTTATCCTACAATGAGCAGTTCTTC.

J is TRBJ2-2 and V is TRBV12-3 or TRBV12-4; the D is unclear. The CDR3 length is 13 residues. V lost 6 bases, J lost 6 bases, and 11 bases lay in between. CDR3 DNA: TGTGCCAGCAGCCTCATGGGCCCCGGGGAGCTGTTTTTT. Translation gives CASSLMGPGELFF.

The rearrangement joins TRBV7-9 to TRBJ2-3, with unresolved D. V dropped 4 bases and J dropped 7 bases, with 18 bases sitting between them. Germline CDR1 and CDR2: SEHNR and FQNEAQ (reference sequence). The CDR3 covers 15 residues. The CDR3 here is CASSSRTLSLYTQYF. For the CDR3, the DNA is TGTGCCAGCAGCTCTAGGACCCTGAGTCTTTATACGCAGTATTTT.

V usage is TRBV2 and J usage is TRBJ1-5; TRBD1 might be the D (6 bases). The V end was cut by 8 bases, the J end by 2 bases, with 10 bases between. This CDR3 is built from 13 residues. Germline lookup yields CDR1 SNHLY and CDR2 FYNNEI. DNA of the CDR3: TGTGCCAGCGGGGAGGGGGGCAATCAGCCCCAGCATTTT. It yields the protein CASGEGGNQPQHF.

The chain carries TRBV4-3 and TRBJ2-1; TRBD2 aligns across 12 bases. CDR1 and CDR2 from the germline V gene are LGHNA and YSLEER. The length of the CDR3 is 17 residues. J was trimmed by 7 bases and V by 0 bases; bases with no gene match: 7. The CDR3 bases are TGCGCCAGCAGCCAAGACCTTCACGGGACTAGCGGGAATGAGCAGTTCTTC. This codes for CASSQDLHGTSGNEQFF.

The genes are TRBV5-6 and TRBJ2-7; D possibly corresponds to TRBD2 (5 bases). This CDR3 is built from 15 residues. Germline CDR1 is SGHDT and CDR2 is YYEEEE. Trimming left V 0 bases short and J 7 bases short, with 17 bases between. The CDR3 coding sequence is TGTGCCAGCAGCTTGGCGGACTTCGATTATGGGGAGCAGTACTTC. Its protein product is CASSLADFDYGEQYF.

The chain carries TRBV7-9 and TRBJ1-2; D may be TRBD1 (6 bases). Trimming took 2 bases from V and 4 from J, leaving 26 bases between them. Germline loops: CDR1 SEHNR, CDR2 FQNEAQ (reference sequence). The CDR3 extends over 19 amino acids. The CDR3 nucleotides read TGTGCCAGCAGCTTATCTTTATATCGGAGTGAGGGGGTTGCCTATGGCTACACCTTC. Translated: CASSLSLYRSEGVAYGYTF. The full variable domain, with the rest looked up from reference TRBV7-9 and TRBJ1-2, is DTGVSQNPRHKITKRGQNVTFRCDPISEHNRLYWYRQTLGQGPEFLTYFQNEAQLEKSRLLSDRFSAERPKGSFSTLEIQRTEQGDSAMYLCASSLSLYRSEGVAYGYTFGSGTRLTVV.

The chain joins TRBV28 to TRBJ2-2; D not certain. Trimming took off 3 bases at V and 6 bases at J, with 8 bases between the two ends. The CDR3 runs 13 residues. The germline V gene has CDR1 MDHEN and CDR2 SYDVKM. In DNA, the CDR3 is TGTGCCAGCAGTTTCCCTGGGGCCGGGGAGCTGTTTTTT. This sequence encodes CASSFPGAGELFF.

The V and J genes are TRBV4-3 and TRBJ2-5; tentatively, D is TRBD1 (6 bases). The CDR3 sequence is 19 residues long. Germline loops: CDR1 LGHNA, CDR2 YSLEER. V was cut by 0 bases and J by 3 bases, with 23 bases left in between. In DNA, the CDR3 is TGCGCCAGCAGCCAAGAGTTTATGGGATATAGGGACACTGAAGAGACCCAGTACTTC. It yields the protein CASSQEFMGYRDTEETQYF.

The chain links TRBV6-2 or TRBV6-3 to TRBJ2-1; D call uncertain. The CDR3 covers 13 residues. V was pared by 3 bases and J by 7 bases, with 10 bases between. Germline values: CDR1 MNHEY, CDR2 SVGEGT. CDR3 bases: TGTGCCAGCAGTTATACATACTGGAATGAGCAGTTCTTC. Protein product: CASSYTYWNEQFF.